These T cell receptor beta chains were read from a single sample in a study of shared clonotypes between healthy human individuals. Produced via immunoSEQ multiplex PCR; TCRdb's table is partial and in-frame only. The sample comprises roughly 2 million clones, approximately 94% of which are singletons, and roughly 0.13% rests with the top ten. The material sequenced was naive CD4+ T cells sorted from blood. These TCRs come from a man aged 18 to 29 in good health. Each CDR3 is given with its conserved first and last residue. The order of the fields is CDR3 DNA, CDR3 protein, D gene, clone size, V gene, J gene. A D gene is named only where the DNA matches it firmly. Size tells how often a clone was seen (once, few, many) or the class of an expanded clone, and some rows leave it out.

CDR3 DNA: TGTGCCAGTAGTGAGGGCTCTGGGGCCAACGTCCTGACTTTC
CDR3 protein: CASSEGSGANVLTF
D gene: .
clone size: .
V gene: TRBV19
J gene: TRBJ2-6

CDR3 DNA: TGTGCCAGCAGTTCCCCCGACAGGGTGTACGAGCAGTACTTC
CDR3 protein: CASSSPDRVYEQYF
D gene: TRBD1
clone size: .
V gene: TRBV6-6
J gene: TRBJ2-7

CDR3 DNA: TGCGCCAGCAGCCCCACCTTGTCAATTAGCTCCTACGAGCAGTACTTC
CDR3 protein: CASSPTLSISSYEQYF
D gene: .
clone size: .
V gene: TRBV4-1
J gene: TRBJ2-7

CDR3 DNA: TGTGCCAGGGGATCGACAGGGCCAAACACTGAAGCTTTCTTT
CDR3 protein: CARGSTGPNTEAFF
D gene: TRBD1
clone size: .
V gene: TRBV7-9
J gene: TRBJ1-1

CDR3 DNA: TGTGCCAGCAGCGTAGGTTGGGCAGGGGGAGGGGATACGCAGTATTTT
CDR3 protein: CASSVGWAGGGDTQYF
D gene: .
clone size: .
V gene: TRBV9
J gene: TRBJ2-3

CDR3 DNA: TGTGCTATCAGTGACTTCACGGGTTACGAGCAGTACTTC
CDR3 protein: CAISDFTGYEQYF
D gene: .
clone size: .
V gene: TRBV10-3
J gene: TRBJ2-7

CDR3 DNA: TGTGCCACCCCGAACCCCAGGGGGCAGATGGACACTGAAGCTTTCTTT
CDR3 protein: CATPNPRGQMDTEAFF
D gene: TRBD1
clone size: .
V gene: TRBV19
J gene: TRBJ1-1

CDR3 DNA: TGCGCCAGCAGCCGTAAGGGACTCCCTTCTGGGGCCAACGTCCTGACTTTC
CDR3 protein: CASSRKGLPSGANVLTF
D gene: .
clone size: .
V gene: TRBV4-3
J gene: TRBJ2-6

CDR3 DNA: TGTGCCAGCAGCGTAGGCAGCGGAAGGCTGGACACTGAAGCTTTCTTT
CDR3 protein: CASSVGSGRLDTEAFF
D gene: .
clone size: .
V gene: TRBV9
J gene: TRBJ1-1

CDR3 DNA: TGTGCCAGCAGTTACAGAAAGCGGGAGACCGGGGAGACCCAGTACTTC
CDR3 protein: CASSYRKRETGETQYF
D gene: TRBD2
clone size: .
V gene: TRBV6-6
J gene: TRBJ2-5

CDR3 DNA: TGTGCCAGCAGCATGCACAGGGTCGGCGCAGATACGCAGTATTTT
CDR3 protein: CASSMHRVGADTQYF
D gene: .
clone size: .
V gene: TRBV5-6
J gene: TRBJ2-3

CDR3 DNA: TGTGCCAGCAGTGAGACCAGGGTGAATGAGCAGTTCTTC
CDR3 protein: CASSETRVNEQFF
D gene: .
clone size: .
V gene: TRBV6-1
J gene: TRBJ2-1

CDR3 DNA: TGTGCCAGCAGCTACGGGGGATTACAAGAGACCCAGTACTTC
CDR3 protein: CASSYGGLQETQYF
D gene: .
clone size: .
V gene: TRBV7-9
J gene: TRBJ2-5

CDR3 DNA: TGTGCCAGCAGGGTAGCGGGGTTCGCAGATACGCAGTATTTT
CDR3 protein: CASRVAGFADTQYF
D gene: TRBD2
clone size: .
V gene: TRBV6-1
J gene: TRBJ2-3

CDR3 DNA: TGTGCCAGCAGTGCCCAGGGTTATGGCTACACCTTC
CDR3 protein: CASSAQGYGYTF
D gene: .
clone size: .
V gene: TRBV6-1
J gene: TRBJ1-2

CDR3 DNA: TGTGCCAGCAGCGGGATCCGACTAGCGGGGGGGCCTACCCCTCGGGACGAGCAGTACTTC
CDR3 protein: CASSGIRLAGGPTPRDEQYF
D gene: TRBD2
clone size: .
V gene: TRBV2
J gene: TRBJ2-7

CDR3 DNA: TGTGCCAGCGTTCAGTCGTTATGGGGACTAGCGGGGGAGAACACAGATACGCAGTATTTT
CDR3 protein: CASVQSLWGLAGENTDTQYF
D gene: TRBD2
clone size: once
V gene: TRBV2
J gene: TRBJ2-3

CDR3 DNA: TGTGCTAGTGGTTTGCTTAGGACTGAGGAGCAGTTCTTC
CDR3 protein: CASGLLRTEEQFF
D gene: .
clone size: .
V gene: TRBV12-5
J gene: TRBJ2-1

CDR3 DNA: TGTGCCAGCAGCCCTTTGGGAGGGGGCGGATACGAGCAGTACTTC
CDR3 protein: CASSPLGGGGYEQYF
D gene: .
clone size: .
V gene: TRBV9
J gene: TRBJ2-7

CDR3 DNA: TGTGCCTGGACTGCGGGACTAGCGGTCACAGATACGCAGTATTTT
CDR3 protein: CAWTAGLAVTDTQYF
D gene: TRBD2
clone size: .
V gene: TRBV30
J gene: TRBJ2-3

CDR3 DNA: TGTGCCAGCAGTGCTAGCGGGAGGAGCGAGGATACGCAGTATTTT
CDR3 protein: CASSASGRSEDTQYF
D gene: TRBD2
clone size: .
V gene: TRBV6-1
J gene: TRBJ2-3

CDR3 DNA: TGTGCCAGCAGTGATTTAAGCGGGAGGGCCGTTGGGTACCAAGAGACCCAGTACTTC
CDR3 protein: CASSDLSGRAVGYQETQYF
D gene: TRBD2
clone size: .
V gene: TRBV2
J gene: TRBJ2-5

CDR3 DNA: TGTGCCAGCAGCACCAGACAGAGCCCGGATAATTCACCCCTCCACTTT
CDR3 protein: CASSTRQSPDNSPLHF
D gene: .
clone size: .
V gene: TRBV21-1
J gene: TRBJ1-6

CDR3 DNA: TGCAGCGTGGGGACAGGGTTTGGCGGCTACGAGCAGTACTTC
CDR3 protein: CSVGTGFGGYEQYF
D gene: TRBD1
clone size: .
V gene: TRBV29-1
J gene: TRBJ2-7

CDR3 DNA: TGCGCCAGCAGCCAAGAAATAGGAAGGCGGCCCCAGCATTTT
CDR3 protein: CASSQEIGRRPQHF
D gene: .
clone size: .
V gene: TRBV4-3
J gene: TRBJ1-5

CDR3 DNA: TGTGCCAGCAGTCGGGATGTTCGGGAGACCCAGTACTTC
CDR3 protein: CASSRDVRETQYF
D gene: .
clone size: once
V gene: TRBV14
J gene: TRBJ2-5

CDR3 DNA: TGTGCCTGGACAGGAGTGGACTATGGCTACACCTTC
CDR3 protein: CAWTGVDYGYTF
D gene: .
clone size: .
V gene: TRBV30
J gene: TRBJ1-2

CDR3 DNA: TGTGCCAGCAGCCAGACAGGGTTGAACACTGAAGCTTTCTTT
CDR3 protein: CASSQTGLNTEAFF
D gene: TRBD1
clone size: .
V gene: TRBV2
J gene: TRBJ1-1

CDR3 DNA: TGTGCCATCAGTGAGTCGGACGGGAACACCGGGGAGCTGTTTTTT
CDR3 protein: CAISESDGNTGELFF
D gene: .
clone size: .
V gene: TRBV10-3
J gene: TRBJ2-2

CDR3 DNA: TGTGCCAGCAGCCCCGGGGGGTCCTATGGCTACACCTTC
CDR3 protein: CASSPGGSYGYTF
D gene: .
clone size: .
V gene: TRBV7-2
J gene: TRBJ1-2

CDR3 DNA: TGTGCCAGCAGCTTATTTCCCCGACTAGCGGGCGTCAATGAGCAGTTCTTC
CDR3 protein: CASSLFPRLAGVNEQFF
D gene: TRBD2
clone size: .
V gene: TRBV11-2
J gene: TRBJ2-1

CDR3 DNA: TGTGCCAGCAGGGGCGGGACAGGGATTTCAGATGGCTACACCTTC
CDR3 protein: CASRGGTGISDGYTF
D gene: TRBD1
clone size: .
V gene: TRBV6-5
J gene: TRBJ1-2

CDR3 DNA: TGCGCCAGCAGCCTGGGGGACAGGTCGAACACCGGGGAGCTGTTTTTT
CDR3 protein: CASSLGDRSNTGELFF
D gene: TRBD1
clone size: .
V gene: TRBV5-1
J gene: TRBJ2-2

CDR3 DNA: TGTGCCAGCAGCCAGGGCGGATTTGGCACTGAAGCTTTCTTT
CDR3 protein: CASSQGGFGTEAFF
D gene: .
clone size: .
V gene: TRBV7-2
J gene: TRBJ1-1

CDR3 DNA: TGTGCCTGGAGTGCATTGATAGGGACCATAGGCAATGAGCAGTTCTTC
CDR3 protein: CAWSALIGTIGNEQFF
D gene: .
clone size: .
V gene: TRBV30
J gene: TRBJ2-1

CDR3 DNA: TGTGCCAGCAATACCCCCGGGACGAGGGAGCAGTACTTC
CDR3 protein: CASNTPGTREQYF
D gene: .
clone size: .
V gene: TRBV6-1
J gene: TRBJ2-7

CDR3 DNA: TGCGCCAGCAGCCTCGGGGGATTGGAGACCCAGTACTTC
CDR3 protein: CASSLGGLETQYF
D gene: .
clone size: few
V gene: TRBV4-1
J gene: TRBJ2-5

CDR3 DNA: TGCGCCAGCAGCTTAGAAATCCCGGCGTGGGCTAGCGGGAACACAGATACGCAGTATTTT
CDR3 protein: CASSLEIPAWASGNTDTQYF
D gene: TRBD2
clone size: .
V gene: TRBV5-1
J gene: TRBJ2-3

CDR3 DNA: TGTGCCAGCTCACCTAGGACAGGGGAGAATAGGAATGAGCAGTTCTTC
CDR3 protein: CASSPRTGENRNEQFF
D gene: TRBD1
clone size: .
V gene: TRBV18
J gene: TRBJ2-1

CDR3 DNA: TGTGCCTGGGCCGCCGGCAGGGTCGAGCAGTACTTC
CDR3 protein: CAWAAGRVEQYF
D gene: .
clone size: .
V gene: TRBV30
J gene: TRBJ2-7

CDR3 DNA: TGCGCCAGCAGTTGGCTGGGCACAGATACGCAGTATTTT
CDR3 protein: CASSWLGTDTQYF
D gene: .
clone size: .
V gene: TRBV5-1
J gene: TRBJ2-3